This T cell receptor beta chain was recovered during a study of blood T cell repertoires in COVID-19. This clone came up many times. The length of the CDR3 is 15 residues. Germline CDR1 reads SGHVS; CDR2 reads FQNEAQ. V trimming: 5 bases; J trimming: 3 bases; junction bases outside the gene matches: 8. Profiled with immunoSEQ multiplex PCR; TCRdb holds only in-frame clones, not every one. The sample lists about 480,000 clones, around 87% occurring once. Sequencing input: PBMCs or T cells enriched from blood (not recorded which). The genes are TRBV7-8 and TRBJ2-7, with 9 bases identical to TRBD1. This TCR was sampled from a woman in her 40s who had recovered from COVID-19. The CDR3 spells CASSRSGTGFYEQYF. As DNA, the CDR3 is TGTGCCAGCAGCAGATCCGGGACAGGGTTCTACGAGCAGTACTTC.